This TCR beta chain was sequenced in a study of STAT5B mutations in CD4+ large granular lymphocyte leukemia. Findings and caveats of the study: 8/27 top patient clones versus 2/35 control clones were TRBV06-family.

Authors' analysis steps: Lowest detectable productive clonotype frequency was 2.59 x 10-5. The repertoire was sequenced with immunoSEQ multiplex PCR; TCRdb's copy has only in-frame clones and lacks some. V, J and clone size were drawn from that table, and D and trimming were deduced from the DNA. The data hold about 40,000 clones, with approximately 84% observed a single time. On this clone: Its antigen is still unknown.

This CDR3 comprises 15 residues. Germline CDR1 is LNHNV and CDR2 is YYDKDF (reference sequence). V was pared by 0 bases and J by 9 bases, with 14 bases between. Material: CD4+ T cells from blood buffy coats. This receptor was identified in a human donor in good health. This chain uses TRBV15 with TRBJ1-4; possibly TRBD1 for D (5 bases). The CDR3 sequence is CATSREFQGRQKLFF. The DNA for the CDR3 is TGTGCCACCAGCAGAGAGTTCCAGGGTAGGCAAAAACTGTTTTTT.